The next 14 T cell receptor beta chains were all read from a single sample in a study of human T cells and chemical hapten exposure. The library tagged each cDNA molecule with unique molecular identifiers. MiXCR, run by TCRdb on the reads, gives a single entry per CDR3 protein. The table lists about 120,000 distinct CDR3 sequences, more than 8.5% of them singletons, with around 1.5% in the top ten. Unfractionated whole blood yielded total RNA. Sequences were obtained from whole blood. The receptors come from a human donor in good health. Some clones in this sample may be carry-over from other donors' samples.

The chain joins TRBV12-3 or TRBV12-4 to TRBJ1-3, with D possibly being TRBD1 (6 bases). The CDR3 spans 17 residues. Trimming stripped 1 base from V and 2 bases from J, with 15 bases between. CDR3 DNA sequence: TGTGCCAGCAGTTTAGAACCGCCGGACAGACCTGGAAACACCATATATTTT. This translates into CASSLEPPDRPGNTIYF.

The table lists this clonotype with many counts. V usage is TRBV6-6 and J usage is TRBJ2-5; 12 bases fit TRBD1. V shed 1 base, J shed 2 bases, and the junction held 2 bases outside the gene matches. CDR3 length equals 16 residues. Germline V gene data show CDR1 as MNHNY and CDR2 as SVGAGI (reference sequence). The CDR3 DNA is TGTGCCAGCAGTTACTGGGACAGGGGGCTTCAAGAGACCCAGTACTTC. Its translation: CASSYWDRGLQETQYF.

The chain carries TRBV4-3 and TRBJ2-1, with TRBD2 matching 10 bases. The germline gives CDR1 LGHNA, CDR2 YSLEER. Germline trimming cut 0 bases from V and 4 bases from J; bases unmatched to any gene: 6. The CDR3 runs 17 residues. The CDR3 loop is CASSQDWLAGAYNEQFF. In DNA form, the CDR3 reads TGCGCCAGCAGCCAAGATTGGCTAGCGGGGGCGTACAATGAGCAGTTCTTC.

The J gene is TRBJ1-2, the V gene TRBV7-2, with D perhaps matching TRBD1 (5 bases). Germline CDR1 and CDR2: SGHTA and FQGNSA. The CDR3 has 14 residues. V was shortened by 4 bases and J by 0 bases, with 9 bases between the two germline ends. In DNA form, the CDR3 reads TGTGCCAGCAGCTACGACAGTTCTAACTATGGCTACACCTTC. Translation: CASSYDSSNYGYTF. Using reference TRBV7-2 and TRBJ1-2 for the parts outside the CDR3, the full variable domain is GAGVSQSPSNKVTEKGKDVELRCDPISGHTALYWYRQSLGQGLEFLIYFQGNSAPDKSGLPSDRFSAERTGGSVSTLTIQRTQQEDSAVYLCASSYDSSNYGYTFGSGTRLTVV.

CDR3 bases: TGTGCCAGCAGGACAGGAGCTACCTATGGCTACACCTTC. This codes for CASRTGATYGYTF. J is TRBJ1-2 and V is TRBV6-5; perhaps TRBD1 as D (6 bases). V dropped 6 bases and J dropped 4 bases, with 12 bases sitting between them. Germline-derived CDR1 and CDR2 are MNHEY and SVGAGI. The CDR3 runs 13 residues.

In its sample, this clonotype was seen many times. The chain joins TRBV10-1 to TRBJ2-5; 9 bases agree with TRBD2. There are 15 residues in the CDR3. Germline CDR1 reads WNHNN; CDR2 reads SYGVQD (reference sequence). Losses at the gene ends were 0 bases for V and 5 bases for J; bases not matched to a gene: 4. CDR3 DNA sequence: TGCGCCAGCAGTGAGTCACTAGCGGGCAGGGAGACCCAGTACTTC. Amino acid sequence: CASSESLAGRETQYF.

The V gene is TRBV19, the J gene TRBJ1-2, with D possibly TRBD1 on 6 matching bases. Trimming cost V 5 bases and J 2 bases, with 15 bases left between them. The V gene's germline CDR1 is LNHDA and CDR2 SQIVND (reference sequence). The CDR3 spans 15 residues. The CDR3 bases are TGTGCCAGTAGTCGGAGTTCTGACAGGAACTATGGCTACACCTTC. It is translated as CASSRSSDRNYGYTF.

This clonotype was detected ten times or more. The chain recombines TRBV27 with TRBJ1-1, with D tentatively TRBD1 (6 bases). Germline CDR1 is MNHEY and CDR2 is SMNVEV (reference sequence). The CDR3 contains 15 residues. The V gene lost 0 bases and the J gene lost 0 bases, with 8 bases spanning the gap. CDR3 loop: CASSLSTGLNTEAFF. In nucleotides, the CDR3 is TGTGCCAGCAGTTTATCGACAGGCCTGAACACTGAAGCTTTCTTT.

This clonotype was observed a few times. The chain recombines TRBV30 with TRBJ2-4, with TRBD1 identical over 8 bases. Unmatched junction bases numbered 11, after V lost 1 base and J lost 15 bases. The length of the CDR3 is 13 residues. Germline CDR1 reads GTSNPN; CDR2 reads SVGIG (reference sequence). The CDR3 loop reads CAWSEIPTGERYF. CDR3 nucleotides: TGTGCCTGGAGTGAAATCCCGACAGGGGAGCGGTACTTC.

The chain employs TRBV5-1 and TRBJ2-5; tentatively, D is TRBD1 or TRBD2 (5 bases each). Germline CDR1 is SGHRS and CDR2 is YFSETQ. V was cut by 4 bases and J by 5 bases, with 9 bases left in between. The CDR3 sequence is 12 residues long. The CDR3 DNA is TGCGCCAGCAGCCGGGACGGGGAGACCCAGTACTTC. As protein: CASSRDGETQYF.

The chain uses TRBV12-3 or TRBV12-4 and TRBJ1-2; the D is unclear. Trimming removed 5 bases from V and 4 bases from J, with 8 bases in between. The CDR3 contains 12 residues. As DNA, the CDR3 is TGTGCCAGCAGTCGTGGTGGCTATGGCTACACCTTC. Translating it yields CASSRGGYGYTF.

This clonotype was found many times. This rearrangement joins TRBV29-1 to TRBJ1-1; TRBD1 aligns across 10 bases. V was clipped by 0 bases and J by 5 bases; unmatched bases: 6. The germline gives CDR1 SQVTM, CDR2 ANQGSEA. The CDR3 loop spans 15 amino acids. The CDR3 DNA reads as TGCAGCGTTGAAGACGCTGGGACAGGGGTGACTGAAGCTTTCTTT. Translated, it gives CSVEDAGTGVTEAFF.

The V call is TRBV5-5, the J call TRBJ2-5; D uncertain. V was pared by 4 bases and J by 5 bases, with 15 bases between. The length of the CDR3 is 14 residues. Germline values: CDR1 SGHKS, CDR2 YYEKEE (reference sequence). For the CDR3, the DNA is TGTGCCAGCAGCCTTACCTTAGAGCGTGAGACCCAGTACTTC. Its protein product is CASSLTLERETQYF.

Regarding this clonotype: A much bigger clone sits one base away, suggesting this may be a read error. V and J are TRBV12-3 or TRBV12-4 and TRBJ2-2; D might be TRBD1 (6 bases). There are 14 residues in the CDR3. CDR3 sequence (DNA): TGTGGCGGCAGGACAGACTATAACACCGGGGAGCTGTTTTTT. Translation: CGGRTDYNTGELFF.